What follows are 8 T cell receptor beta chains derived from one specimen sequenced in a study of CD8 T cells in Susac syndrome. Reverse transcription of about 0.45 to 1 ug RNA was carried out with random hexamers. TCRdb processed the immunoSEQ multiplex PCR reads anew with MiXCR; each CDR3 protein has one entry. Here the sample spans 130,000 to 150,000 distinct CDR3 sequences, almost 96% being singletons. The sequenced sample consisted of CD4+ T cells from PBMCs. These TCRs come from a human donor with Susac syndrome.

V usage is TRBV6-1 and J usage is TRBJ2-6; D call uncertain. Germline values: CDR1 MNHNS, CDR2 SASEGT. V was clipped by 6 bases and J by 0 bases, with 15 bases between them. The CDR3 covers 17 residues. The CDR3, as DNA: TGTGCCAGCAGGCCCCCAGTTGAGATCTCTGGGGCCAACGTCCTGACTTTC. Its protein is CASRPPVEISGANVLTF.

J is TRBJ2-3 and V is TRBV15, with 9 bases lining up with TRBD2. J lost 5 bases, V lost 1 base, and 4 bases had no gene match. The CDR3 covers 15 residues. Looked up from germline, CDR1 is LNHNV and CDR2 is YYDKDF (reference sequence). CDR3 DNA sequence: TGTGCCACCAGCAGAGTAGCGGGGGAGGTAGATACGCAGTATTTT. It encodes CATSRVAGEVDTQYF.

The V gene is TRBV7-3, the J gene TRBJ2-1; D not resolved. This CDR3 is 14 amino acids long. Germline CDR1 reads SGHTA; CDR2 reads FQGTGA. The V gene lost 6 bases and the J gene lost 5 bases, with 14 bases spanning the gap. In DNA form, the CDR3 reads TGTGCCAGCAGTGTATCTTCAACTAACAATGAGCAGTTCTTC. Translation gives CASSVSSTNNEQFF.

The gene calls are TRBV14 and TRBJ1-6; 10 nucleotides align to TRBD1. J was trimmed by 10 bases and V by 4 bases; bases with no gene match: 7. The CDR3 length is 15 residues. Looked up from germline, CDR1 is SGHDN and CDR2 is FVKESK. The CDR3 nucleotides are TGTGCCAGCAGCCCGGACAGGGGGTCAGGGTCACCCCTCCACTTT. This sequence encodes CASSPDRGSGSPLHF.

This chain connects TRBV14 to TRBJ2-7; D is ambiguous. The length of the CDR3 is 12 residues. The germline V and J ends were trimmed by 2 bases and 2 bases, with 4 bases remaining between them. Germline V CDR1 and CDR2: SGHDN, FVKESK. DNA of the CDR3: TGTGCCAGCAGCCAACTAACCTACGAGCAGTACTTC. It specifies CASSQLTYEQYF.

The chain recombines TRBV4-1 with TRBJ2-3, with a possible D match to TRBD1 (6 bases). V was clipped by 4 bases and J by 3 bases, with 17 bases between them. From germline, CDR1 is MGHRA and CDR2 YSYEKL. The CDR3 length is 16 residues. CDR3 loop: CASSRVGGERTDTQYF. CDR3 bases: TGCGCCAGCAGCCGAGTAGGGGGTGAGAGGACAGATACGCAGTATTTT.

This chain links TRBV29-1 with TRBJ2-7; D not resolved. Germline CDR1 reads SQVTM; CDR2 reads ANQGSEA. The germline V and J ends were trimmed by 7 bases and 2 bases, with 12 bases remaining between them. The CDR3 is 12 amino acids. Written as DNA, the CDR3 is TGCAGCGCCGTGGGCGAGGCCTACGAGCAGTACTTC. It codes for CSAVGEAYEQYF.

The V call is TRBV5-4, the J call TRBJ2-1, with 9 bases lining up with TRBD2. The CDR3 loop spans 15 amino acids. Germline V CDR1 and CDR2: SGHNT, YYREEE (reference sequence). The ends lost 0 bases at V and 8 bases at J; junction bases unmatched: 6. CDR3: CASSLGAGGQYEQFF. In DNA, the CDR3 is TGTGCCAGCAGCTTGGGGGCGGGGGGGCAGTATGAGCAGTTCTTC.